These 25 T cell receptor beta chains came from one sample sequenced in a study of shared clonotypes between healthy human individuals. Clones were sequenced by immunoSEQ multiplex PCR, and TCRdb holds only the in-frame ones, with some missing. The table shows around 990,000 clones, with about 80% occurring only once. Sample: memory CD4+ T cells from PBMCs. Noted subset: CD45RA-negative fraction. Every receptor here comes from a man between 18 and 29 years old in good health. Some clones in this sample may be carry-over from other donors' samples.

This clone was found a few times. J is TRBJ1-5 and V is TRBV2; D might be TRBD1 (5 bases). CDR3 length: 13 amino acids. Germline V gene sequence: CDR1 SNHLY, CDR2 FYNNEI. V lost 7 bases, J lost 1 base, and 8 bases lay in between. CDR3 amino acids: CASKRDSNQPQHF. DNA for the CDR3: TGTGCCAGCAAGAGGGACAGCAATCAGCCCCAGCATTTT.

Here the CDR3 DNA reads TGCGCCAGCAGCCGTGATCGACAGAGGTCCTACAATGAGCAGTTCTTC. Its protein is CASSRDRQRSYNEQFF. V is TRBV5-1 and J is TRBJ2-1; D may be TRBD1 (5 bases). Germline CDR1 reads SGHRS; CDR2 reads YFSETQ. This CDR3 is built from 16 residues. Trimming stripped 4 bases from V and 1 base from J, with 15 bases between.

V and J are TRBV4-2 and TRBJ2-6; D is undetermined. The V end lost 6 bases, the J end lost 2 bases, and 8 bases lay between the germline ends. Germline V gene sequence: CDR1 LGHNA, CDR2 YNFKEQ. The CDR3 spans 14 residues. CDR3 sequence reads: CASSQLTGANVLTF. For the CDR3, the DNA is TGTGCCAGCAGTCAATTAACTGGGGCCAACGTCCTGACTTTC.

In regard to this clone: Within the sample, other DNA sequences also encode this same CDR3. The V call is TRBV9, the J call TRBJ2-3; D might be TRBD1 (5 bases). CDR1 is SGDLS and CDR2 is YYNGEE in the germline V gene. V was shortened by 0 bases and J by 0 bases, with 8 bases between the two germline ends. This CDR3 comprises 15 residues. This CDR3 reads CASSVGQKSTDTQYF. DNA for the CDR3: TGTGCCAGCAGCGTAGGACAGAAGAGCACAGATACGCAGTATTTT.

This clone was counted a single time. The CDR3 protein is CASSLEGLRGEQFF. DNA for the CDR3: TGCGCCAGCAGCTTGGAGGGGCTCCGGGGTGAGCAGTTCTTC. This chain links TRBV5-1 with TRBJ2-1; the D gene could be TRBD1 or TRBD2 (5 bases each). The CDR3 covers 14 residues. V lost 0 bases, J lost 9 bases, and 13 bases lay in between. The germline gives CDR1 SGHRS, CDR2 YFSETQ.

CDR3 loop: CASSELYSYSNQPQHF. DNA of the CDR3: TGTGCCAGCAGTGAACTTTACAGTTATAGCAATCAGCCCCAGCATTTT. The genes are TRBV6-1 and TRBJ1-5; D is unclear. V shed 2 bases and J shed 0 bases, with 11 bases lying between them. The CDR3 loop spans 16 amino acids. The germline CDR1 and CDR2 sequences are MNHNS and SASEGT.

This sequence joins TRBV9 and TRBJ1-2; D is unclear. Germline lookup yields CDR1 SGDLS and CDR2 YYNGEE. The CDR3 spans 12 residues. The V and J ends lost 3 bases and 8 bases respectively, with 11 bases between them. In DNA, the CDR3 is TGTGCCAGCAGCGGCCCCATGCGGGGCTACACCTTC. Its protein is CASSGPMRGYTF. The complete variable domain, with remaining parts taken from reference TRBV9 and TRBJ1-2, reads DSGVTQTPKHLITATGQRVTLRCSPRSGDLSVYWYQQSLDQGLQFLIQYYNGEERAKGNILERFSAQQFPDLHSELNLSSLELGDSALYFCASSGPMRGYTFGSGTRLTVV.

This clone showed up just a few times. The chain links TRBV19 to TRBJ2-7; 9 bases map to TRBD2. Trimming removed 8 bases from V and 5 bases from J; junction bases left unmatched: 7. This CDR3 comprises 13 residues. Looked up from germline, CDR1 is LNHDA and CDR2 is SQIVND (reference sequence). The CDR3 DNA is TGTGCCAGTGAGGTAGCGGGAGCGAACGAGCAGTACTTC. Encoded protein: CASEVAGANEQYF.

The gene calls are TRBV5-4 and TRBJ1-2; D uncertain. Germline V gene data show CDR1 as SGHNT and CDR2 as YYREEE (reference sequence). There are 13 residues in the CDR3. Trimming left V 2 bases short and J 3 bases short, with 8 bases between. Here the CDR3 DNA reads TGTGCCAGCAGCTTTTTGGATGACTATGGCTACACCTTC. Its translation is CASSFLDDYGYTF.

This clone came up once. The CDR3 nucleotides read TGCGCCAGCAGCCAAGATTGGACGAGCTCCTACAATGAGCAGTTCTTC. Translated: CASSQDWTSSYNEQFF. The rearrangement links TRBV4-3 to TRBJ2-1; D is uncertain. The germline V gene encodes CDR1 LGHNA and CDR2 YSLEER. Trimming left V 0 bases short and J 0 bases short, with 9 bases between. There are 16 residues in the CDR3.

Of note for this clone: Additional DNA sequences in this sample encode the identical CDR3. The genes are TRBV20-1 and TRBJ2-3, with unresolved D. V was cut by 6 bases and J by 6 bases, with 7 bases left in between. The CDR3 sequence is 10 residues long. CDR1 and CDR2 (germline): DFQATT, SNEGSKA (reference sequence). CDR3 residues: CSALTDTQYF. The CDR3 DNA is TGCAGTGCCCTAACGGATACGCAGTATTTT.

The chain recombines TRBV4-2 with TRBJ2-5, with 8 bases matching TRBD2. CDR3 length: 16 residues. Germline CDR1 reads LGHNA; CDR2 reads YNFKEQ. V lost 2 bases and J lost 7; bases outside the gene matches: 12. In nucleotides, the CDR3 is TGTGCCAGCAGCCAACAACTAGCGGAGGGGGGTGGGACCCAGTACTTC. It encodes CASSQQLAEGGGTQYF.

The CDR3 sequence: CASSSTVQGRYNEQFF. CDR3 sequence (DNA): TGCGCCAGCAGCTCGACGGTCCAGGGGAGGTACAATGAGCAGTTCTTC. The chain carries TRBV5-1 and TRBJ2-1; either TRBD1 or TRBD2 may supply D (6 bases each). CDR3 size: 16 residues. The germline gives CDR1 SGHRS, CDR2 YFSETQ. V dropped 3 bases and J dropped 4 bases, with 17 bases sitting between them.

This chain joins TRBV28 and TRBJ2-7, with D possibly called TRBD1 or TRBD2 (5 bases each). CDR1 is MDHEN, CDR2 SYDVKM, per germline. V shed 6 bases and J shed 3 bases, with 24 bases lying between them. The CDR3 length is 17 residues. CDR3 loop: CASSPSRGRRTYYEQYF. CDR3 in DNA: TGTGCCAGCAGCCCCTCTCGGGGCAGGCGGACCTACTACGAGCAGTACTTC.

The J gene is TRBJ1-2, the V gene TRBV14; TRBD1 aligns across 7 bases. Germline-derived CDR1 and CDR2 are SGHDN and FVKESK. The CDR3 has 14 residues. V lost 6 bases to trimming and J lost 6 bases; unmatched junction nucleotides: 10. The CDR3 DNA follows: TGTGCCAGCAGGAGAGAGACAGGGATAGATGGCTACACCTTC. This encodes CASRRETGIDGYTF.

This clone has just a few counts. The J gene is TRBJ1-1, the V gene TRBV5-4; D remains ambiguous. Germline CDR1 SGHNT, CDR2 YYREEE (reference sequence). This CDR3 region has 14 residues. Trimming removed 2 bases from V and 4 bases from J, with 12 bases in between. The CDR3 DNA reads TGTGCCAGCAGCTTAGGCTGGCTTGGCACTGAAGCTTTCTTT. This translates into CASSLGWLGTEAFF.

The chain combines TRBV18 with TRBJ2-1, with TRBD2 as a possible D gene (5 bases). Germline values: CDR1 KGHSH, CDR2 LQKENI. The CDR3 covers 15 residues. V gave up 3 bases and J gave up 12 bases, with 21 bases separating them. The DNA of the CDR3 is TGTGCCAGCTCACCCTGGACGGCTAGCAATGAGTGGCAGTTCTTC. It translates to CASSPWTASNEWQFF.

The chain uses TRBV11-1 and TRBJ2-1, with 11 positions matching TRBD2. Losses at the gene ends were 4 bases for V and 6 bases for J; bases not matched to a gene: 11. CDR3 length: 17 residues. CDR1 is SGHAT and CDR2 is FQDESV in the germline V gene (reference sequence). The CDR3 loop reads CASSSNSGRGPFNEQFF. The CDR3 region has the DNA TGTGCCAGCAGCTCTAATAGCGGGAGGGGTCCCTTCAATGAGCAGTTCTTC.

This clone was counted a single time. The genes are TRBV2 and TRBJ2-3, with D tentatively TRBD2 (5 bases). Trimming cost V 7 bases and J 4 bases, with 18 bases left between them. Germline V gene data show CDR1 as SNHLY and CDR2 as FYNNEI. The CDR3 totals 15 residues. The CDR3 DNA reads as TGTGCCAGCACGGCAGACGGACTCGGGGCAGATACGCAGTATTTT. It translates to CASTADGLGADTQYF.

The chain combines TRBV5-1 with TRBJ2-7; 9 positions agree with TRBD1. The V segment lost 6 bases and the J segment 2 bases; nucleotides outside the gene matches: 6. The CDR3 totals 14 residues. Germline-derived CDR1 and CDR2 are SGHRS and YFSETQ. The DNA for the CDR3 is TGCGCCAGCACCGGGGGACAGGGCCCCTACGAGCAGTACTTC. Its protein is CASTGGQGPYEQYF.

In DNA form, the CDR3 reads TGTGCCAGCAGTTTTGGGATCAGTGAAGCTTTCTTT. Protein product: CASSFGISEAFF. The genes are TRBV28 and TRBJ1-1; D uncertain. CDR3 length: 12 amino acids. V shed 3 bases and J shed 7 bases, with 9 bases lying between them. Germline V gives CDR1 MDHEN, CDR2 SYDVKM. Full variable domain (outside the CDR3, taken from reference TRBV28 and TRBJ1-1): DVKVTQSSRYLVKRTGEKVFLECVQDMDHENMFWYRQDPGLGLRLIYFSYDVKMKEKGDIPEGYSVSREKKERFSLILESASTNQTSMYLCASSFGISEAFFGQGTRLTVV.

This chain connects TRBV4-3 to TRBJ2-3; D gene ambiguous. Trimming removed 0 bases at V and 14 bases at J, with 15 bases between. The CDR3 consists of 13 residues. Germline V gene data show CDR1 as LGHNA and CDR2 as YSLEER. As DNA, the CDR3 is TGCGCCAGCAGCCAAGAGACCCCGGGCCCCGGGTATTTT. This gives the protein CASSQETPGPGYF.

CDR3 in amino acids: CASRRLAGGLKSGPYEQYF. CDR3 nucleotides: TGCGCCAGCAGAAGGCTAGCGGGAGGCCTCAAATCAGGCCCCTACGAGCAGTACTTC. The chain uses TRBV5-1 and TRBJ2-7, with TRBD2 matching over 11 bases. Trimming at V came to 5 bases and at J to 2 bases, leaving 18 bases not matched to a gene. The CDR3 length is 19 residues. Germline CDR1 SGHRS, CDR2 YFSETQ.

This rearrangement joins TRBV30 to TRBJ2-1; 9 nucleotides line up with TRBD1. The CDR3 spans 14 residues. Trimming took 0 bases from V and 7 from J; bases not matched to a gene: 4. Germline values: CDR1 GTSNPN, CDR2 SVGIG (reference sequence). Written as DNA, the CDR3 is TGTGCCTGGAGTGTTGGGACAGGGATGAATGAGCAGTTCTTC. This encodes CAWSVGTGMNEQFF.

The chain couples TRBV7-2 to TRBJ2-7; TRBD2 matches at 11 bases. Germline loops: CDR1 SGHTA, CDR2 FQGNSA. The CDR3 has 18 residues. After removal of 5 bases from V and 4 bases from J, the junction contained 16 bases not matched to a gene. The CDR3 here is CASSTRGGLAGGGYEQYF. The CDR3 coding sequence is TGTGCCAGCAGCACAAGAGGAGGTCTAGCGGGAGGAGGTTACGAGCAGTACTTC.